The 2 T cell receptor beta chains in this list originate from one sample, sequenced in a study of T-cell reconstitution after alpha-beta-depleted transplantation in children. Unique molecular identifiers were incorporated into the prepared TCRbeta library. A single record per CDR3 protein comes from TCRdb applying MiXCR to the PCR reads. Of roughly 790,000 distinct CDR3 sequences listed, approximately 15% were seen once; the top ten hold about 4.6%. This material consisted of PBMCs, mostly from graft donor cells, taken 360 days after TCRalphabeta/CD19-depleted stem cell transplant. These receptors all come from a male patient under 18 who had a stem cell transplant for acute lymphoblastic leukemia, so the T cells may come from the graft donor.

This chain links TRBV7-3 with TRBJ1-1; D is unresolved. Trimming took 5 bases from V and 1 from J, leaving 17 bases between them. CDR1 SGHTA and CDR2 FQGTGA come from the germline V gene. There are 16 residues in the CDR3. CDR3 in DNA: TGTGCCAGCAGCCAAAGGGAACAGCCGAAGAACACTGAAGCTTTCTTT. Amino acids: CASSQREQPKNTEAFF. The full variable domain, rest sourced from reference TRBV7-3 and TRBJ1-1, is GAGVSQTPSNKVTEKGKYVELRCDPISGHTALYWYRQSLGQGPEFLIYFQGTGAADDSGLPNDRFFAVRPEGSVSTLKIQRTERGDSAVYLCASSQREQPKNTEAFFGQGTRLTVV.

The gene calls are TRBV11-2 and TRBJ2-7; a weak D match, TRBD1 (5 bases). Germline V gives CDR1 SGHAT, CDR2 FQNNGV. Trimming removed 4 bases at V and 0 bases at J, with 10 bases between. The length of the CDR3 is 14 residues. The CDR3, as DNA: TGTGCCAGCAGCTGGGGCGCATTCTCCTACGAGCAGTACTTC. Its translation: CASSWGAFSYEQYF.